This TCR beta chain was identified during a study of tumor-infiltrating lymphocytes in primary liver carcinoma. General study findings and limits: When set against blood, tumors had a significantly higher top-250-clone fraction (p = 0.039).

Unsorted bulk tissue of roughly 19-30 mg yielded co-extracted RNA and DNA. On this clonotype: Antigen: not known. Relative to the germline gene, one junction end is altered; a read error may explain this.

With roughly 0.5 ug total RNA as template and a constant-region primer, TCR beta cDNA was made. Three rounds of nested multiplex PCR with slightly modified ARM-PCR produced TCR beta libraries. TCRdb reanalysed the multiplex PCR reads using MiXCR and keeps one entry per CDR3 protein. The sample lists 150,000 to 200,000 distinct CDR3 sequences, about 82% occurring once. Sequenced sample: tumor tissue from primary liver carcinoma. This TCR derives from a man aged 40-55 years with primary liver carcinoma and hepatitis B virus infection.

CDR3 sequence (DNA): TGTGCTAGCAGCCAAGACAGGGAGTATGGCTACACCTTC. Its protein is CASSQDREYGYTF. This chain connects TRBV14 to TRBJ1-2; the match to TRBD1 covers 7 bases. This CDR3 is built from 13 residues. Germline CDR1 is SGHDN and CDR2 is FVKESK.